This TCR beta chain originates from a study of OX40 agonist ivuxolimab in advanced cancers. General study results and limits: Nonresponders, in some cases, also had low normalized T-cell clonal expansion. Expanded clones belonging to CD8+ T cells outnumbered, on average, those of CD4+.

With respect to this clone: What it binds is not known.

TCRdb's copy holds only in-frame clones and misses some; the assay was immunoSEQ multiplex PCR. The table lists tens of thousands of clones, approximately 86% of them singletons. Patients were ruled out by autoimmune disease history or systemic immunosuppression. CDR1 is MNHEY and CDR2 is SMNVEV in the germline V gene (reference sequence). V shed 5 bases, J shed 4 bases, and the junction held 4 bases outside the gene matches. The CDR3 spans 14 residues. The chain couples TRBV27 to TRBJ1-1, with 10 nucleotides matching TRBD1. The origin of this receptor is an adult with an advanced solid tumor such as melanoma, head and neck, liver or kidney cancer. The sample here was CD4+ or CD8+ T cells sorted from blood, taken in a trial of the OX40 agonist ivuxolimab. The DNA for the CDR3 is TGTGCCAGCAGTCGACAGGGGGCTAGCACTGAAGCTTTCTTT. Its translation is CASSRQGASTEAFF.